Ten or more counts support the clone carrying this T cell receptor beta chain. Its target is unknown. The record originates from a study of regulatory T cells in long-lasting Graves disease. CDR3 length: 16 amino acids. From germline, CDR1 is SGHRS and CDR2 YFSETQ. V lost 3 bases and J lost 0; bases outside the gene matches: 4. Time point denoted: newly diagnosed GD, antithyroid drugs for less than 3 months. Making the TCR library involved RNA that had been extracted from PBMCs. General study results and limits: Those with persistent Graves' had less TCR diversity than newly diagnosed patients.

Building of the TCR beta libraries involved iRepertoire HTBI primers and Arm-PCR of CDR3 regions. Via MiXCR, TCRdb re-called the multiplex PCR reads, giving one row per CDR3 protein. The table lists about 350,000 distinct CDR3 sequences, around 16% of them singletons. Separately, the same data were catalogued under a study of T cells in Graves' hyperthyroidism and ophthalmopathy.

This rearrangement joins TRBV5-1 to TRBJ2-7, with 12 bases identical to TRBD2. The receptor comes from a woman younger than 30 with Graves disease. The specimen comprised peripheral blood mononuclear cells (PBMCs), sampled at new diagnosis, from a patient treated with antithyroid drugs. CDR3 sequence: CASSYELAGGSYEQYF. In DNA form, the CDR3 reads TGCGCCAGCAGCTATGAACTAGCGGGAGGCTCCTACGAGCAGTACTTC.